The rows below give T cell receptor beta chains drawn from one sample of a study of glioma-infiltrating T cells. Using its own MiXCR run on the multiplex PCR reads, TCRdb lists one record per CDR3 protein. Counted here are under 50,000 distinct CDR3 sequences, under 25% occurring once; the ten biggest clones make up around 6.7%. The source material was glioma tissue, nonneoplastic brain tissue, or PBMCs (not recorded which). Receptor source: a human donor with low-grade glioma or glioblastoma, undergoing nonglioma brain surgery, or in good health (not recorded which). CDR3s include the opening cysteine and the closing phenylalanine or tryptophan. The D gene is left open where the match is weak. Rows may omit the clone size; those that give it use once, few, many or a size class.

size: many
V: TRBV7-8
J: TRBJ1-5
D: -
DNA: TGTGCCAGCAGCTTAAGGGCATCCTATAGCAATCAGCCCCAGCATTTT
CDR3: CASSLRASYSNQPQHF

size: many
V: TRBV19
J: TRBJ1-5
D: TRBD1
DNA: TGTGCCAGTGGAAGGAGGGGAGGGGGCCCTAATCAGCCCCAGCATTTT
CDR3: CASGRRGGGPNQPQHF

size: -
V: TRBV14
J: TRBJ1-1
D: TRBD1
DNA: TGTGCCAGCAGCTTGTCGTACGCTCTAATCTCCGGACAGGCGAACACTGAAGCTTTCTTT
CDR3: CASSLSYALISGQANTEAFF

size: many
V: TRBV2
J: TRBJ1-2
D: -
DNA: TGTGCCAGCAGCGGTACACAGAACTATGGCTACACCTTC
CDR3: CASSGTQNYGYTF

size: many
V: TRBV5-1
J: TRBJ2-1
D: -
DNA: TGCGCCAGCAGCTCGGACTGGGTTAGCTCCTACAATGAGCAGTTCTTC
CDR3: CASSSDWVSSYNEQFF

size: -
V: TRBV20-1
J: TRBJ2-5
D: TRBD2
DNA: TGCAGTGATAGGGCACCTAGCGGGGGCCTTCGAGAGACCAAGTACTTC
CDR3: CSDRAPSGGLRETKYF

size: many
V: TRBV20-1
J: TRBJ2-1
D: -
DNA: TGCAGTGCCGATCGACCCACTACCTTCTACAATGAGCAGTTCTTC
CDR3: CSADRPTTFYNEQFF

size: many
V: TRBV28
J: TRBJ1-2
D: -
DNA: TGTGCCAGCAGTCCTCCGGTACTTAGACAGGTTTTCTATGGCTACACCTTC
CDR3: CASSPPVLRQVFYGYTF

size: few
V: TRBV4-1
J: TRBJ1-1
D: -
DNA: TGCGCCAGCAGCCAAGAACCCGGACTGGGTTTCGGCACTGAAGCTTTCTTT
CDR3: CASSQEPGLGFGTEAFF

size: -
V: TRBV30
J: TRBJ2-3
D: -
DNA: TGTGCCTGGAGCCGGGACCGAAGTACGCAGTATTTT
CDR3: CAWSRDRSTQYF

size: -
V: TRBV6-2/TRBV6-3
J: TRBJ1-4
D: -
DNA: TGTGTTAGCAGTCCCGTAGGGACTAATGAAAAACTGTTTTTT
CDR3: CVSSPVGTNEKLFF

size: once
V: TRBV28
J: TRBJ1-5
D: TRBD1
DNA: TGTGCCAGCAGCACAAGGACAGGGGGAAATCAGCCCCAGCATTTT
CDR3: CASSTRTGGNQPQHF

size: -
V: TRBV2
J: TRBJ2-2
D: TRBD1
DNA: TGTGCCAGCAGTGATTATCCAGGGGGCACCGGGGAGCTGTTTTTT
CDR3: CASSDYPGGTGELFF

size: few
V: TRBV7-9
J: TRBJ2-1
D: -
DNA: TGTGCCAGCAGCTTAGACGGCCAGCGCGGACAGAGCTCCTACAATGAGCAGTTCTTC
CDR3: CASSLDGQRGQSSYNEQFF

size: -
V: TRBV4-1
J: TRBJ1-5
D: -
DNA: TGCGCCAGCATCCAAGTCGGGACGGGAGATCAACCCCAGCATTTT
CDR3: CASIQVGTGDQPQHF

size: many
V: TRBV4-1
J: TRBJ2-2
D: -
DNA: TGCGCCAGCAGCCAACCCGGCGGGGAGCTGTTTTTT
CDR3: CASSQPGGELFF

size: many
V: TRBV28
J: TRBJ1-5
D: TRBD1
DNA: TGTGCCAGCAGTTTCGGGACAGGGGGGGATCAGCCCCAGCATTTT
CDR3: CASSFGTGGDQPQHF

size: -
V: TRBV12-3/TRBV12-4
J: TRBJ1-2
D: TRBD1
DNA: TGTGCCAGCAGCCAGGACAGGGGGATCTATGGCTACACCTTC
CDR3: CASSQDRGIYGYTF

size: many
V: TRBV20-1
J: TRBJ2-7
D: -
DNA: TGCAGTGCTAGAGGTAGCGGAGGCTACGAGCAGTACTTC
CDR3: CSARGSGGYEQYF

size: large
V: TRBV20-1
J: TRBJ2-5
D: -
DNA: TGCAGTGCTAGAAGCTCAGTAGGGGAGACCCAGTACTTC
CDR3: CSARSSVGETQYF

size: many
V: TRBV25-1
J: TRBJ2-5
D: TRBD1
DNA: TGTGCCAGCAGTGATTCCCTAACAGGGGTTAGAGAGACCCAGTACTTC
CDR3: CASSDSLTGVRETQYF

size: -
V: TRBV6-2/TRBV6-3
J: TRBJ1-2
D: -
DNA: TGTGCCCGCAGCCATCCAGTCCCTCACTCTGGCTCCCCCTTC
CDR3: CARSHPVPHSGSPF

size: many
V: TRBV29-1
J: TRBJ2-7
D: TRBD2
DNA: TGCAGCGTTGATGTTAGCGGGAGAATGTACTTC
CDR3: CSVDVSGRMYF

size: few
V: TRBV2
J: TRBJ2-2
D: -
DNA: TGTGCCAGCGGGGGCCCCCTAGGGACCGGGGAGCTGTTTTTT
CDR3: CASGGPLGTGELFF

size: many
V: TRBV6-4
J: TRBJ2-1
D: -
DNA: TGTGCCAGCAGTGACCTTACTGAGAGGCCCTTTATCGACAATGAGCAGTTCTTC
CDR3: CASSDLTERPFIDNEQFF

size: many
V: TRBV20-1
J: TRBJ2-5
D: -
DNA: TGCAGTGCTAGGGGTCAGGACTTGTACCAAGAGACCCAGTACTTC
CDR3: CSARGQDLYQETQYF

size: medium-sized
V: TRBV20-1
J: TRBJ1-1
D: -
DNA: TGCAGTGCTAGACGGACGGTGATGAACACTGAAGCTTTCTTT
CDR3: CSARRTVMNTEAFF

size: many
V: TRBV12-3/TRBV12-4
J: TRBJ2-5
D: -
DNA: TGTGCCAGCAGTAAGGGACCCCTAAAAGAGACCCAGTACTTC
CDR3: CASSKGPLKETQYF

size: many
V: TRBV28
J: TRBJ1-5
D: TRBD1
DNA: TGTGCCAGCAGCTACAGGGGATTCAGCAATCAGCCCCAGCATTTT
CDR3: CASSYRGFSNQPQHF

size: many
V: TRBV7-2
J: TRBJ2-1
D: -
DNA: TGTGCCAGCAGCCGCTCCCCCCTAGCGAGCTACTACAATGAGCAGTTCTTC
CDR3: CASSRSPLASYYNEQFF

size: -
V: TRBV10-3
J: TRBJ2-5
D: TRBD1
DNA: TGTGCCATCAGTCAGACAGGGGGAGAGACCCAGTACTTC
CDR3: CAISQTGGETQYF

size: -
V: TRBV5-1
J: TRBJ2-5
D: TRBD1
DNA: TGCGCCAGCAGCCGGACAGGGGGCGCGGAGAAGGGGACCCAGTACTTC
CDR3: CASSRTGGAEKGTQYF

size: few
V: TRBV5-1
J: TRBJ1-1
D: -
DNA: TGCGCCAGCAGCTTGGCCAGGGGAGGTGAAGCTTTCTTT
CDR3: CASSLARGGEAFF

size: -
V: TRBV5-1
J: TRBJ2-3
D: -
DNA: TGCGCCAGCAGCTTGATGAGCGGAACTTCAGATACGCAGTATTTT
CDR3: CASSLMSGTSDTQYF

size: many
V: TRBV7-3
J: TRBJ1-1
D: -
DNA: TGTGCCAGCAGCCCTGGGGGGGCGGGGAACACTGAAGCTTTCTTT
CDR3: CASSPGGAGNTEAFF

size: -
V: TRBV5-1
J: TRBJ1-2
D: TRBD1
DNA: TGCGCCAGCAGCTTGGCCATCGGGACAGGCGATGGCTACACCTTC
CDR3: CASSLAIGTGDGYTF

size: many
V: TRBV28
J: TRBJ1-2
D: -
DNA: TGTGCCAGCAGCCTCCTTTATGAGGAGGGCTACACCTTC
CDR3: CASSLLYEEGYTF

size: many
V: TRBV10-2
J: TRBJ2-7
D: -
DNA: TGCGCCAGCAGTGAGGGCTCTACCTACGAGCAGTACTTC
CDR3: CASSEGSTYEQYF

size: many
V: TRBV5-1
J: TRBJ2-3
D: TRBD2
DNA: TGCGCCAGCAGCTTGACTAGCGGGGGCAGCACAGATACGCAGTATTTT
CDR3: CASSLTSGGSTDTQYF

size: few
V: TRBV11-2
J: TRBJ2-7
D: -
DNA: TGTGCCAGCAGCTTAGAAAACAGGCCCTACGAGCAGTACTTC
CDR3: CASSLENRPYEQYF

size: -
V: TRBV27
J: TRBJ1-2
D: -
DNA: TGTGCCAGCAGTTTAGAGGGGGACTATGGCCACACCTTC
CDR3: CASSLEGDYGHTF

size: few
V: TRBV12-3/TRBV12-4
J: TRBJ2-1
D: -
DNA: TGTGCCAACGGGGGGCCGGTATCCTACAATGAGCAGTTCTTC
CDR3: CANGGPVSYNEQFF

size: -
V: TRBV20-1
J: TRBJ2-3
D: -
DNA: TGCAGTGTCACCCCCGATGCAAGCACAGATACGCAGTATTTT
CDR3: CSVTPDASTDTQYF

size: -
V: TRBV10-3
J: TRBJ2-7
D: -
DNA: TGTGCCATCAGTGAGTCGAGAGGGCCCGAGCAGTACTTC
CDR3: CAISESRGPEQYF

size: many
V: TRBV6-6
J: TRBJ2-2
D: -
DNA: TGTGCCAGCAGTTACGCCCACACCGGGGAGCTGTTTTTT
CDR3: CASSYAHTGELFF

size: many
V: TRBV4-1
J: TRBJ1-2
D: -
DNA: TGCGCCAGCAGCCAAGACCCGGGACAAGCCTATGGCTACACCTTC
CDR3: CASSQDPGQAYGYTF

size: -
V: TRBV20-1
J: TRBJ2-7
D: -
DNA: TGCAGTGCTTCTCTGTTTTCTCACCAAGACAACCCCTACGAGCAGTACTTC
CDR3: CSASLFSHQDNPYEQYF

size: -
V: TRBV28
J: TRBJ1-6
D: -
DNA: TGTGTTAGCATGGGGGCCGTCAATTCACCCCTCCACTTT
CDR3: CVSMGAVNSPLHF

size: many
V: TRBV12-3/TRBV12-4
J: TRBJ1-4
D: TRBD1
DNA: TGTGCCAGCAGTCTGACAGGGGAAGGTGAAAAACTGTTTTTT
CDR3: CASSLTGEGEKLFF

size: many
V: TRBV27
J: TRBJ2-7
D: TRBD2
DNA: TGTGCCATCCACTTTGGGCGGGAGACCACCGGGGGGCAGTACTTC
CDR3: CAIHFGRETTGGQYF

size: many
V: TRBV20-1
J: TRBJ2-7
D: TRBD1
DNA: TGCAGTGCTAGAGAAAGGGGGCCGGAGGAGCAGTACTTC
CDR3: CSARERGPEEQYF

size: many
V: TRBV6-1
J: TRBJ2-5
D: TRBD1
DNA: TGTGCCAGCAGGGTTACAGGGGAAGAGACCCAGTACTTC
CDR3: CASRVTGEETQYF

size: many
V: TRBV3-1
J: TRBJ1-2
D: -
DNA: TGTGCCAGCATGGGAGGGACCGGCTACACCTTC
CDR3: CASMGGTGYTF

size: -
V: TRBV5-1
J: TRBJ1-2
D: TRBD1
DNA: TGCGCCAGCAGCGAGGGCCAGGGGGGCTCAAACTATGGCTACACCTTC
CDR3: CASSEGQGGSNYGYTF

size: many
V: TRBV18
J: TRBJ1-2
D: TRBD1
DNA: TGTGCCAGCTCACCACCGACAGGGGACGGCTACACCTTC
CDR3: CASSPPTGDGYTF

size: many
V: TRBV25-1
J: TRBJ1-6
D: -
DNA: TGTGCCAGCAGTGAAGGATTCCACCGCAATTCACCCCTCCACTTT
CDR3: CASSEGFHRNSPLHF

size: many
V: TRBV28
J: TRBJ2-1
D: TRBD1
DNA: TGTGCCAGCAGTAAACCGGGACAGGGTTGGATCGGTGAGCAGTTCTTC
CDR3: CASSKPGQGWIGEQFF

size: few
V: TRBV12-3/TRBV12-4
J: TRBJ2-7
D: TRBD1
DNA: TGTGCCAGCAGTTTAGCGCAGGGGGCATTGACCTACGAGCAGTACTTC
CDR3: CASSLAQGALTYEQYF

size: few
V: TRBV3-1
J: TRBJ1-6
D: TRBD1
DNA: TGTGCCAGCAGCCAGGGGGACAGGGCCTGGAATTCACCCCTCCACTTT
CDR3: CASSQGDRAWNSPLHF

size: few
V: TRBV4-1
J: TRBJ2-5
D: TRBD1
DNA: TGCGCCAGCAGCCAAGATGGGGACAGGGGAGAGACCCAGTACTTC
CDR3: CASSQDGDRGETQYF